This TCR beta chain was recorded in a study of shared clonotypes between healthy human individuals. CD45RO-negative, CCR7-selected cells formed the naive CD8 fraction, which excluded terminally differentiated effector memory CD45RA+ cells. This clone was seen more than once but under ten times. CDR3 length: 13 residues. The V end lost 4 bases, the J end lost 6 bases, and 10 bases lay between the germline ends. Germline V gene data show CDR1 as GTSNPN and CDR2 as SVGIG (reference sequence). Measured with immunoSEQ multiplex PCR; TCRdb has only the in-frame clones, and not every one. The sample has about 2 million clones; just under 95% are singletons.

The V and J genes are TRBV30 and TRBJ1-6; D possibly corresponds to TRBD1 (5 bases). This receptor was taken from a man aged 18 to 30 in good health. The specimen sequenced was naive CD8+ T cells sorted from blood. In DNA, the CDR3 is TGTGCCTGGAATCTAGGGGTTAATTCACCCCTCCACTTT. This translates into CAWNLGVNSPLHF. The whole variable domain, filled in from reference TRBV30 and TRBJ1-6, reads SQTIHQWPATLVQPVGSPLSLECTVEGTSNPNLYWYRQAAGRGLQLLFYSVGIGQISSEVPQNLSASRPQDRQFILSSKKLLLSDSGFYLCAWNLGVNSPLHFGNGTRLTVT.